The source of this T cell receptor beta chain is a study of T cells expressing NK-cell markers. With the 5' RACE reads reprocessed, TCRdb shows one record per CDR3 protein and no DNA. This repertoire includes 350,000 to 400,000 distinct CDR3 sequences. The sequenced sample consisted of blood T cells: a sorted CD56 or NKG2C T cell subset, CD4+ or CD8+ T cells, or bulk PBMC T cells (not recorded which). The sequence was obtained from a woman in her 50s in good health.

CDR3 amino acids: CASSYPGTDTQYF. This chain connects TRBV6-5 to TRBJ2-3. This CDR3 comprises 13 residues. Germline CDR1 MNHEY, CDR2 SVGAGI.